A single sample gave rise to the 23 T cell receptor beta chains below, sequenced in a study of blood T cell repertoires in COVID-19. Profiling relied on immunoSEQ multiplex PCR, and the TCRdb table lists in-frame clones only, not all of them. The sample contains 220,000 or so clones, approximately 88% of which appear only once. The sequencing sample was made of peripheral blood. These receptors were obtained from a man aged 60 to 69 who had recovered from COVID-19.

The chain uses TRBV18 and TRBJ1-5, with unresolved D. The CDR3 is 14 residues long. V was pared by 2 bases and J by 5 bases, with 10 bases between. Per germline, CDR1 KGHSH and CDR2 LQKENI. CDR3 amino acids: CASSPNPRDQPQHF. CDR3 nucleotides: TGTGCCAGCTCACCAAACCCGAGGGATCAGCCCCAGCATTTT. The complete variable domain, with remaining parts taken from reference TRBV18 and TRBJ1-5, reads NAGVMQNPRHLVRRRGQEARLRCSPMKGHSHVYWYRQLPEEGLKFMVYLQKENIIDESGMPKERFSAEFPKEGPSILRIQQVVRGDSAAYFCASSPNPRDQPQHFGDGTRLSIL.

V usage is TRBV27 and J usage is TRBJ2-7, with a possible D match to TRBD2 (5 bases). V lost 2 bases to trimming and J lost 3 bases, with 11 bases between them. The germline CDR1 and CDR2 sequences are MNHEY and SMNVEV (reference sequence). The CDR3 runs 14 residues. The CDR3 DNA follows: TGTGCCAGCAGTTTAACGAGGGCCCACTACGAGCAGTACTTC. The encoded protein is CASSLTRAHYEQYF.

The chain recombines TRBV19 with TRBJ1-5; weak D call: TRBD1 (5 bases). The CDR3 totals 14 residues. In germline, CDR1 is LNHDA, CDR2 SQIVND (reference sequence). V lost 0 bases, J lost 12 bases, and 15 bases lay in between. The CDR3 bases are TGTGCCAGTAGTATAGAACACCTACAGGAGAGCCAGCATTTT. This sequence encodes CASSIEHLQESQHF.

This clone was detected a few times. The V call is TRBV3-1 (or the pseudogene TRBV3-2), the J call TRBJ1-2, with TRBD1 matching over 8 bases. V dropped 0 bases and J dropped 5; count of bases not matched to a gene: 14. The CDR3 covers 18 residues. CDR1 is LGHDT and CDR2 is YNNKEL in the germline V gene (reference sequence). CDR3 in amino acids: CASSQELAGGVAPYGYTF. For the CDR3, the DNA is TGTGCCAGCAGCCAAGAGTTGGCAGGGGGCGTCGCCCCATATGGCTACACCTTC.

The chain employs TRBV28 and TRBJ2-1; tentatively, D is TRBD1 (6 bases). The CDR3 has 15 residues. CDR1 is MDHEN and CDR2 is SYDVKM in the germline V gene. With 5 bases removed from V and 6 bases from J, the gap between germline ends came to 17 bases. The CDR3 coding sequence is TGTGCCAGCAGTCCTGGGGGCGCCGGTACCAATGAGCAGTTCTTC. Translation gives CASSPGGAGTNEQFF.

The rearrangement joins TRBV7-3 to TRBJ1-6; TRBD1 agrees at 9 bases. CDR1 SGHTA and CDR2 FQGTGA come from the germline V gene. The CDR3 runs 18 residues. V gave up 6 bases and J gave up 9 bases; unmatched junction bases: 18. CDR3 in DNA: TGTGCCAGCAGTAGATCCGGACAGGGGCCGAACCTGTCTTCACCCCTCCACTTT. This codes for CASSRSGQGPNLSSPLHF.

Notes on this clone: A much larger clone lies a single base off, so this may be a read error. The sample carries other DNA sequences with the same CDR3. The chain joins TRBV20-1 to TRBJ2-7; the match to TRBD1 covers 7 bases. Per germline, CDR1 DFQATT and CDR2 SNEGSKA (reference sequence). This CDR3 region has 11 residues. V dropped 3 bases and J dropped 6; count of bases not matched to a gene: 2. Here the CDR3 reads CSASHRGEQYF. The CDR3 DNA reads TGCAGTGCTAGCCACAGGGGCGAGCAGTACTTC.

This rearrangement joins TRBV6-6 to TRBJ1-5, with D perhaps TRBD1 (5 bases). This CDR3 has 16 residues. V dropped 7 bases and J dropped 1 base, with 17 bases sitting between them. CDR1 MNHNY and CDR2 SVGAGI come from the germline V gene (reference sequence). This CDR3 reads CASNRVGARSNQPQHF. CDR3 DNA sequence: TGTGCCAGCAATAGGGTAGGGGCCAGGAGCAATCAGCCCCAGCATTTT.

The CDR3 protein is CASSREANTEAFF. The CDR3 DNA reads TGTGCCAGCAGTAGGGAGGCGAACACTGAAGCTTTCTTT. The chain couples TRBV2 to TRBJ1-1, with D uncertain. V was pared by 5 bases and J by 1 base, with 8 bases between. Looked up from germline, CDR1 is SNHLY and CDR2 is FYNNEI. This CDR3 spans 13 amino acids. Filled out from reference TRBV2 and TRBJ1-1, the complete variable domain reads EPEVTQTPSHQVTQMGQEVILRCVPISNHLYFYWYRQILGQKVEFLVSFYNNEISEKSEIFDDQFSVERPDGSNFTLKIRSTKLEDSAMYFCASSREANTEAFFGQGTRLTVV.

CDR3 amino acids: CASSFGTSGLRGYNEQFF. As DNA, the CDR3 is TGTGCCAGCAGCTTCGGGACTAGCGGGCTCAGGGGGTACAATGAGCAGTTCTTC. The V and J genes are TRBV7-9 and TRBJ2-1; 12 bases align to TRBD2. The CDR3 runs 18 residues. Trimming at V came to 3 bases and at J to 4 bases, leaving 10 bases not matched to a gene. CDR1 and CDR2 from the germline V gene are SEHNR and FQNEAQ (reference sequence).

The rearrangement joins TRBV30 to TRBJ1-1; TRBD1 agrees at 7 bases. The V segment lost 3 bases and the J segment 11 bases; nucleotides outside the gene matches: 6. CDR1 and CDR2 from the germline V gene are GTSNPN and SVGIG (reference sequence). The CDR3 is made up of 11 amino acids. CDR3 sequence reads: CAWRGGLVAFF. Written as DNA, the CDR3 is TGTGCCTGGAGAGGGGGCCTTGTGGCTTTCTTT.

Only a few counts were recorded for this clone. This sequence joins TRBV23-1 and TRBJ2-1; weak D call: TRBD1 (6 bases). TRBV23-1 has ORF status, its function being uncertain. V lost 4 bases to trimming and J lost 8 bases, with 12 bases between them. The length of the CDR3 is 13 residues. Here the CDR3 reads CASSPSGVDEQFF. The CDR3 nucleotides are TGCGCCAGCAGTCCCTCAGGGGTCGATGAGCAGTTCTTC.

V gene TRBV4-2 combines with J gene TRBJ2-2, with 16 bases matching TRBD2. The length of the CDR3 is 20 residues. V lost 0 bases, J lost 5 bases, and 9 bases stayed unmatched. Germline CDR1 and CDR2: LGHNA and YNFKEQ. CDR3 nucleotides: TGTGCCAGCAGCCAAGATATAGGGGGACTAGCGGGAGGGCCGACCGGGGAGCTGTTTTTT. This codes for CASSQDIGGLAGGPTGELFF.

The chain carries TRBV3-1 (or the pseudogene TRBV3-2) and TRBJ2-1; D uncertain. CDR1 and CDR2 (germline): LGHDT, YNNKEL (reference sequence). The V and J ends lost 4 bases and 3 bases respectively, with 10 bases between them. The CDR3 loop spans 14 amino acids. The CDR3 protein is CASSPGSIYNEQFF. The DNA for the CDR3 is TGTGCCAGCAGCCCGGGTTCCATCTACAATGAGCAGTTCTTC.

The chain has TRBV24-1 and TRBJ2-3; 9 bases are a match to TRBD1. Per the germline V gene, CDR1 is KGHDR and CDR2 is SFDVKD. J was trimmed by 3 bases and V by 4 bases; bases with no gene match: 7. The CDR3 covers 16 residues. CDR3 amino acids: CATSDPGQGGTDTQYF. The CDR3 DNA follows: TGTGCCACCAGTGACCCGGGACAGGGAGGGACAGATACGCAGTATTTT.

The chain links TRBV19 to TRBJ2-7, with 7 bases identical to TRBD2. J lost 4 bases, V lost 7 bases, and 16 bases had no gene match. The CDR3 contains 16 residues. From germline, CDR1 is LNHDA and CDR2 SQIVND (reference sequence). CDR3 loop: CASTAGPTGEGYEQYF. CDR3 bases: TGTGCCAGTACCGCCGGCCCCACGGGGGAGGGTTACGAGCAGTACTTC.

The CDR3 nucleotides are TGTGCCAGCAGGCAGACGGGGTCCGCTGAAGCTTTCTTT. Translation: CASRQTGSAEAFF. The gene calls are TRBV25-1 and TRBJ1-1; D remains unclear. Germline loops: CDR1 MGHDK, CDR2 SYGVNS. There are 13 residues in the CDR3. The germline V and J ends were trimmed by 6 bases and 6 bases, with 14 bases remaining between them. The complete variable domain, with remaining parts taken from reference TRBV25-1 and TRBJ1-1, reads EADIYQTPRYLVIGTGKKITLECSQTMGHDKMYWYQQDPGMELHLIHYSYGVNSTEKGDLSSESTVSRIRTEHFPLTLESARPSHTSQYLCASRQTGSAEAFFGQGTRLTVV.

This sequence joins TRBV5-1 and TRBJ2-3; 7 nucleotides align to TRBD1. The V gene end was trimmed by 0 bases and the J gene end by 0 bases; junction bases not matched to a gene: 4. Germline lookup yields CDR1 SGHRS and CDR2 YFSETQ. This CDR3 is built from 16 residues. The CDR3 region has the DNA TGCGCCAGCAGCTTGGTGGGGACAGCTAGCACAGATACGCAGTATTTT. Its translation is CASSLVGTASTDTQYF.

The CDR3 DNA reads as TGCAGCGTCACAGGGGACGGAACTCTCTCTGGGGCCAACGTCCTGACTTTC. Amino acids: CSVTGDGTLSGANVLTF. The V call is TRBV29-1, the J call TRBJ2-6; 7 bases are a match to TRBD1. The CDR3 totals 17 residues. Trimming took 6 bases from V and 0 from J; bases not matched to a gene: 11. CDR1 is SQVTM and CDR2 is ANQGSEA in the germline V gene.

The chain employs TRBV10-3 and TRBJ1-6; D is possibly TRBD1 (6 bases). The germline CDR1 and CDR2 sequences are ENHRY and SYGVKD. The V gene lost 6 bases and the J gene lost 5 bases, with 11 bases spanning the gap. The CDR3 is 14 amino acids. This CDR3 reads CAIRGAGNNSPLHF. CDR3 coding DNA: TGTGCCATCAGGGGGGCAGGGAATAATTCACCCCTCCACTTT.

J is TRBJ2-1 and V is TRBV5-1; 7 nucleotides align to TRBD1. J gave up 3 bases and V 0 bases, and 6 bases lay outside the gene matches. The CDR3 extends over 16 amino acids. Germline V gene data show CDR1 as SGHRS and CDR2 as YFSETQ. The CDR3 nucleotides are TGCGCCAGCAGCTTGGCCCCGGGACAGATCTACAATGAGCAGTTCTTC. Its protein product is CASSLAPGQIYNEQFF.

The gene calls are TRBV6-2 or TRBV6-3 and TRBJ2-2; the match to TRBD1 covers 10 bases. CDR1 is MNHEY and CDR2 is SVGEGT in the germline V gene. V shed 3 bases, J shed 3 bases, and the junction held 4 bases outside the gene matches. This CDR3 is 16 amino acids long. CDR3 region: CASSYRGQGDTGELFF. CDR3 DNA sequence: TGTGCCAGCAGTTATCGCGGACAGGGGGACACCGGGGAGCTGTTTTTT.

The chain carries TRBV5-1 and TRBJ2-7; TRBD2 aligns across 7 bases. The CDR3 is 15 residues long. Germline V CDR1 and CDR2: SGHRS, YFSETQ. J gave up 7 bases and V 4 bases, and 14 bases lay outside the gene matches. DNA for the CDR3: TGCGCCAGCAGCCCGCCGGGACTAACGGGGTTGGAGCAGTACTTC. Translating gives CASSPPGLTGLEQYF.